This is a list of T cell receptor beta chains from one sample in a study of beta chain features in type 1 diabetes. Profiled with immunoSEQ multiplex PCR; TCRdb holds only in-frame clones, not every one. This table has roughly 350,000 clones, 9.6% appearing once. Sequencing was carried out using central memory CD4+ T cells from blood. The source of these receptors is a man aged 25 to 45 with type 1 diabetes. Each CDR3 is given with its conserved first and last residue. A D gene is named only where the DNA matches it firmly. Not every row has a clone size; where given, it reads once, few, many or a size class.

length: 14
D: TRBD1
J: TRBJ1-1
size: NA
V: TRBV30
CDR3: CAWSRDRENTEAFF
DNA: TGTGCCTGGAGCCGGGACAGAGAAAACACTGAAGCTTTCTTT

length: 17
D: TRBD2
J: TRBJ2-1
size: few
V: TRBV14
CDR3: CASSQDPSQGGHNEQFF
DNA: TGTGCCAGCAGCCAAGATCCGAGCCAGGGAGGGCACAATGAGCAGTTCTTC

length: 12
D: NA
J: TRBJ2-1
size: NA
V: TRBV7-3
CDR3: CASSFSEGEQFF
DNA: TGTGCCAGCAGCTTTTCGGAGGGTGAGCAGTTCTTC

length: 18
D: NA
J: TRBJ2-1
size: few
V: TRBV4-1
CDR3: CASSQGGIAAASYNEQFF
DNA: TGCGCCAGCAGCCAAGGGGGTATCGCCGCCGCTTCCTACAATGAGCAGTTCTTC

length: 15
D: TRBD2
J: TRBJ2-3
size: few
V: TRBV4-1
CDR3: CASSLSTSGRDTQYF
DNA: TGTGCCAGCAGCTTATCGACTAGCGGGAGGGATACGCAGTATTTT

length: 16
D: NA
J: TRBJ2-2
size: many
V: TRBV19
CDR3: CASTAGTGSNTGELFF
DNA: TGTGCCAGTACCGCCGGAACAGGGTCGAACACCGGGGAGCTGTTTTTT

length: 14
D: NA
J: TRBJ2-1
size: many
V: TRBV7-2
CDR3: CASRLGGDHNEQFF
DNA: TGTGCCAGCAGGCTGGGTGGGGACCACAATGAGCAGTTCTTC

length: 14
D: NA
J: TRBJ1-1
size: NA
V: TRBV30
CDR3: CAWKYYRSNTEAFF
DNA: TGTGCCTGGAAATATTACAGATCGAACACTGAAGCTTTCTTT

length: 16
D: NA
J: TRBJ2-2
size: few
V: TRBV18
CDR3: CASVADSGYNTGELFF
DNA: TGTGCCAGCGTAGCCGACAGTGGGTACAACACCGGGGAGCTGTTTTTT

length: 15
D: TRBD2
J: TRBJ2-1
size: few
V: TRBV5-4
CDR3: CASSLRLAGDDNQFF
DNA: TGTGCCAGCAGCTTGAGACTAGCGGGAGACGACAATCAGTTCTTC

length: 16
D: TRBD2
J: TRBJ2-1
size: few
V: TRBV28
CDR3: CASSQSTSGGYNEQFF
DNA: TGTGCCAGCAGTCAATCGACTAGCGGGGGGTACAATGAGCAGTTCTTC

length: 15
D: TRBD2
J: TRBJ2-1
size: NA
V: TRBV11-1
CDR3: CASSLASGARGEQFF
DNA: TGTGCCAGCAGCTTAGCTAGCGGGGCCAGGGGAGAGCAGTTCTTC

length: 15
D: TRBD2
J: TRBJ2-7
size: few
V: TRBV7-2
CDR3: CASSRQAGGLEEQYF
DNA: TGTGCCAGCAGCCGACAAGCGGGAGGGCTAGAGGAGCAGTACTTC

length: 13
D: NA
J: TRBJ1-1
size: NA
V: TRBV6-7
CDR3: CASTTVGNTEAFF
DNA: TGTGCCAGCACCACCGTCGGGAACACTGAAGCTTTCTTT

length: 12
D: NA
J: TRBJ2-7
size: NA
V: TRBV7-2
CDR3: CASSPIYGEQYF
DNA: TGTGCCAGCAGCCCAATCTATGGCGAGCAGTACTTC

length: 14
D: NA
J: TRBJ1-2
size: NA
V: TRBV7-9
CDR3: CASSLDLLGYGYTF
DNA: TGTGCCAGCAGCTTAGACCTCCTAGGATATGGCTACACCTTC

length: 14
D: NA
J: TRBJ1-3
size: NA
V: TRBV7-8
CDR3: CASSVGLTGNTIYF
DNA: TGTGCCAGCAGCGTCGGCCTTACTGGAAACACCATATATTTT

length: 16
D: TRBD2
J: TRBJ2-2
size: NA
V: TRBV6-4
CDR3: CASSEQAGGNTGELFF
DNA: TGTGCCAGCAGTGAACAAGCGGGAGGCAACACCGGGGAGCTGTTTTTT

length: 13
D: NA
J: TRBJ2-7
size: few
V: TRBV7-9
CDR3: CASSFTGSYEQYF
DNA: TGTGCCAGCAGCTTTACAGGATCCTACGAGCAGTACTTC

length: 15
D: TRBD1
J: TRBJ1-4
size: NA
V: TRBV4-3
CDR3: CASSLGQGVSEKLFF
DNA: TGCGCCAGCAGCCTCGGACAGGGCGTTTCTGAAAAACTGTTTTTT

length: 15
D: NA
J: TRBJ2-7
size: NA
V: TRBV28
CDR3: CASSSPRGDPYEQYF
DNA: TGTGCCAGCAGTTCACCGAGGGGGGACCCCTACGAGCAGTACTTC

length: 10
D: NA
J: TRBJ2-5
size: NA
V: TRBV5-4
CDR3: CASSLGAQYF
DNA: TGTGCCAGCAGCCTTGGGGCCCAGTACTTC

length: 15
D: NA
J: TRBJ1-3
size: few
V: TRBV18
CDR3: CASSPRQDSGNTIYF
DNA: TGTGCCAGCTCACCACGACAGGACTCTGGAAACACCATATATTTT

length: 14
D: NA
J: TRBJ1-3
size: NA
V: TRBV5-6
CDR3: CASSPRGGRGTIYF
DNA: TGTGCCAGCAGCCCCCGAGGGGGTCGGGGCACCATATATTTT

length: 15
D: TRBD1
J: TRBJ1-5
size: NA
V: TRBV5-6
CDR3: CASSLTGGSYQPQHF
DNA: TGTGCCAGCAGCCTAACAGGGGGATCCTATCAGCCCCAGCATTTT

length: 15
D: TRBD1
J: TRBJ1-2
size: few
V: TRBV9
CDR3: CASSGDGQGNYGYTF
DNA: TGTGCCAGCAGCGGGGACGGACAGGGGAACTATGGCTACACCTTC

length: 14
D: NA
J: TRBJ1-4
size: many
V: TRBV2
CDR3: CASRPVNSAEKLFF
DNA: TGTGCCAGCAGACCCGTCAACTCGGCGGAAAAACTGTTTTTT

length: 15
D: TRBD2
J: TRBJ2-1
size: few
V: TRBV28
CDR3: CASSLGGRAHNEQFF
DNA: TGTGCCAGCAGTTTAGGCGGGAGGGCCCACAATGAGCAGTTCTTC

length: 12
D: NA
J: TRBJ2-1
size: many
V: TRBV6-6
CDR3: CASSSPGDEQFF
DNA: TGTGCCAGCAGTTCCCCCGGCGATGAGCAGTTCTTC

length: 11
D: NA
J: TRBJ2-7
size: NA
V: TRBV28
CDR3: CASLYRYEQYF
DNA: TGTGCCAGCCTCTATCGTTACGAGCAGTACTTC

length: 16
D: TRBD1
J: TRBJ1-5
size: few
V: TRBV7-9
CDR3: CASSLAIGQGNQPQHF
DNA: TGTGCCAGCAGCTTAGCGATAGGACAGGGTAATCAGCCCCAGCATTTT

length: 14
D: NA
J: TRBJ1-2
size: NA
V: TRBV7-9
CDR3: CASSWAGRGMSYTF
DNA: TGCGCCAGCAGCTGGGCGGGCAGGGGAATGAGCTACACCTTC

length: 13
D: NA
J: TRBJ2-2
size: few
V: TRBV7-2
CDR3: CASSLGAAVQLFF
DNA: TGTGCCAGCAGCTTAGGGGCGGCAGTTCAGCTGTTTTTT